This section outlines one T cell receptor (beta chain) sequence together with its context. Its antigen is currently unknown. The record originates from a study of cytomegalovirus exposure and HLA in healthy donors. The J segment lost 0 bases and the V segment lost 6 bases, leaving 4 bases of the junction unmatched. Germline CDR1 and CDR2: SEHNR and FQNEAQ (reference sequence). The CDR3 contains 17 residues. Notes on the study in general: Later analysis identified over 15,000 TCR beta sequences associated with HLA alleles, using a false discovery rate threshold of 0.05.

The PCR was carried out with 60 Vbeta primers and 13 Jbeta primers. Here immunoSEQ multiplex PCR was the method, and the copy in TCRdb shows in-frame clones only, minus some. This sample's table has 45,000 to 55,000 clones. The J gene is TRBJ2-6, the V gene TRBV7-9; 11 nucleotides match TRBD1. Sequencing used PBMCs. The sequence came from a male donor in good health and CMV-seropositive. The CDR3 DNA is TGTGCCAGCAGAAGGACAGGGGGCCTCTCTGGGGCCAACGTCCTGACTTTC. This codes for CASRRTGGLSGANVLTF.